This TCR beta chain comes out of a study of cytomegalovirus exposure and HLA in healthy donors. On this clone: What it binds is unknown.

Germline lookup yields CDR1 SEHNR and CDR2 FQNEAQ (reference sequence). The CDR3 is 16 residues long. V lost 7 bases and J lost 6; bases outside the gene matches: 12. Study results and caveats: Productive status was seen about 87% or about 30% of the time for most TCR beta V segments in an earlier analysis.

In the PCR, 60 Vbeta and 13 Jbeta primers were used. Sequencing used immunoSEQ multiplex PCR; TCRdb keeps in-frame clones, though not all of them. The repertoire consists of roughly 150,000 clones, with about 75% occurring once and the leading ten covering under 3%. This receptor was obtained from a woman in her forties or fifties in good health and CMV-seropositive. The chain combines TRBV7-9 with TRBJ1-5; 10 bases map to TRBD1. Material for sequencing was PBMCs. The CDR3 DNA reads TGTGCCAGCACCAAAGACGAGACAGGGGGCCTTCAGCCCCAGCATTTT. This codes for CASTKDETGGLQPQHF.